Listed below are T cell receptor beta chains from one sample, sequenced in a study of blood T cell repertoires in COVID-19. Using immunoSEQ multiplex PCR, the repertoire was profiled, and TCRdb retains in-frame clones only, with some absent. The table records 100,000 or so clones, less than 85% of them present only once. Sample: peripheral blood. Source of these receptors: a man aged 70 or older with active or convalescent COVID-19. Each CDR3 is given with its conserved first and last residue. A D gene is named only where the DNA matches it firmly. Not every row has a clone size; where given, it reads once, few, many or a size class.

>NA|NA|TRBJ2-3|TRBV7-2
CASSQDGADTQYF
TGTGCCAGCAGCCAGGACGGGGCAGATACGCAGTATTTT
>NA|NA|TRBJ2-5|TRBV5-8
CASSIRGAQETQYF
TGTGCCAGCAGCATCCGGGGGGCCCAAGAGACCCAGTACTTC
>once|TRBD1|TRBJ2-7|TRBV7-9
CASSRNQGAVEQYF
TGTGCCAGCAGCCGGAATCAGGGGGCGGTAGAGCAGTACTTC
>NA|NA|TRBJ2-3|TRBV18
CASSPRGTSTDTQYF
TGTGCCAGCTCACCTCGGGGGACCAGCACAGATACGCAGTATTTT
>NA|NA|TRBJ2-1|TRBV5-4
CASSTKKGGVGNEQFF
TGTGCCAGCAGCACAAAGAAGGGGGGGGTAGGCAATGAGCAGTTCTTC
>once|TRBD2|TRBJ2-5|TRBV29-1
CSVKRGGQETQYF
TGCAGCGTCAAACGGGGGGGCCAAGAGACCCAGTACTTC
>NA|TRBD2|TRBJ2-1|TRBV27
CASRETSGGYNEQFF
TGTGCCAGCAGGGAAACTAGCGGAGGGTACAATGAGCAGTTCTTC
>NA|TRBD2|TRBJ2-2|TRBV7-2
CASSFQRGGSGELFF
TGTGCCAGCAGCTTCCAGCGGGGGGGCTCCGGGGAGCTGTTTTTT
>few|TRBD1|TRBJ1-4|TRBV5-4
CASSSAGQGTEKLFF
TGTGCCAGCAGCTCAGCTGGACAGGGGACCGAGAAACTGTTTTTT
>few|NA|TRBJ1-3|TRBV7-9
CASSARDTTNTIYF
TGTGCCAGCAGCGCACGGGACACTACTAACACCATATATTTT
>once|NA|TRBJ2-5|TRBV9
CASSVGEDTQYF
TGTGCCAGCAGCGTAGGGGAGGATACCCAGTACTTC
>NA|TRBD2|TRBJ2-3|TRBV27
CASSYWTSGGADTQYF
TGTGCCAGCAGTTATTGGACTAGCGGGGGAGCAGATACGCAGTATTTT
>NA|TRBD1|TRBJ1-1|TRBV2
CASLWTGGLNTEAFF
TGTGCCAGCCTTTGGACAGGGGGCTTGAACACTGAAGCTTTCTTT
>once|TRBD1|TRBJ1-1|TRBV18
CASSLGQEQGTEAFF
TGTGCCAGCTCACTTGGACAGGAACAGGGAACTGAAGCTTTCTTT
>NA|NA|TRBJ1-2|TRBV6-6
CASSSINYGYTF
TGTGCCAGCAGTTCTATAAACTATGGCTACACCTTC
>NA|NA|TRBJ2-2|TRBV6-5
CASSYFPGDTGELFF
TGTGCCAGCAGTTATTTTCCAGGTGACACCGGGGAGCTGTTTTTT
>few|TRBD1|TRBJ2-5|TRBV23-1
CASSQSKGQGPQETQYF
TGCGCCAGCAGTCAATCGAAAGGACAGGGGCCCCAAGAGACCCAGTACTTC
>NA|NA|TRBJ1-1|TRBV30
CAWSVLRNTEAFF
TGTGCCTGGAGTGTACTGAGGAACACTGAAGCTTTCTTT
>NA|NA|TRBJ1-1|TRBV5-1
CASSPRAQEDTEAFF
TGCGCCAGCAGCCCCCGGGCGCAGGAGGACACTGAAGCTTTCTTT
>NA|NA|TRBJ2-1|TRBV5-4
CASQPTGQGYNEQFF
TGTGCCAGCCAACCAACAGGGCAGGGATACAATGAGCAGTTCTTC
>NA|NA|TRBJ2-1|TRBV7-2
CASSSRPLAVNEQFF
TGTGCCAGCAGCTCCCGACCCCTAGCAGTCAATGAGCAGTTCTTC
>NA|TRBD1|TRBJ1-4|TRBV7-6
CASSPTQGEKLFF
TGTGCCAGCAGCCCTACACAGGGGGAAAAACTGTTTTTT
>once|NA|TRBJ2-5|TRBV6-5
CASSQAGLETQYF
TGTGCCAGCAGCCAAGCAGGGTTGGAGACCCAGTACTTC
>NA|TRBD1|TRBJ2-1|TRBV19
CASSTRRPGGLTYNEQFF
TGTGCCAGTAGTACGAGGAGGCCAGGGGGCTTGACCTACAATGAGCAGTTCTTC
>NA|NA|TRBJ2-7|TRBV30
CAWKTETYEQYF
TGTGCCTGGAAAACAGAAACCTACGAGCAGTACTTC
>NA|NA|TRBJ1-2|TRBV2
CASSESGNYGYTF
TGTGCCAGCAGTGAGTCGGGAAACTATGGCTACACCTTC
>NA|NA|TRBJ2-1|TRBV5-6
CASSAYSEQFF
TGTGCCAGCAGCGCCTACAGTGAGCAGTTCTTC
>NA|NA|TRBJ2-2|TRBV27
CASSLGAETAYTGELFF
TGTGCCAGCAGCCTTGGTGCTGAGACAGCCTACACCGGGGAGCTGTTTTTT
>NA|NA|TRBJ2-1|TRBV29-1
CSVAFKSSYNEQFF
TGCAGCGTTGCTTTCAAGAGCTCCTACAATGAGCAGTTCTTC